The 25 T cell receptor beta chains below come from one sample, sequenced in a study of cytomegalovirus exposure and HLA in healthy donors (TCRdb year 2017). The library was made by the immunoSEQ multiplex PCR assay. A mixture of 60 forward primers for TCR Vbeta segments and 13 reverse primers for TCR Jbeta segments was used in the multiplex PCR. The source is immuneACCESS, and TCRdb retained only in-frame sequences with V and J called. Part of the clones is not carried over; for the studies checked, unresolved V genes explain less than half of this, and the remainder is unexplained. The sample contains 90,000 to 100,000 clones, about four fifths of them found a single time. The ten most abundant clones make up 3.3% of the sample. The sample taken for sequencing was PBMCs. The receptors here all came from a woman in her forties in good health and CMV-seronegative.

V gene TRBV18 combines with J gene TRBJ2-7, with D maybe TRBD1 (6 bases). Germline values: CDR1 KGHSH, CDR2 LQKENI. The CDR3 length is 17 residues. The V end lost 2 bases, the J end lost 2 bases, and 19 bases lay between the germline ends. This CDR3 reads CASSPVFKGHHPYEQYF. Written as DNA, the CDR3 is TGTGCCAGCTCACCAGTCTTTAAGGGACACCATCCCTACGAGCAGTACTTC.

The chain carries TRBV7-2 and TRBJ1-1; D might be TRBD1 (5 bases). The germline V and J ends were trimmed by 5 bases and 6 bases, with 13 bases remaining between them. This CDR3 spans 13 amino acids. Germline V gives CDR1 SGHTA, CDR2 FQGNSA. The chain's CDR3 is CASSPAGHPEAFF. The DNA of the CDR3 is TGTGCCAGCAGCCCTGCTGGACACCCTGAAGCTTTCTTT. Filled out from reference TRBV7-2 and TRBJ1-1, the complete variable domain reads GAGVSQSPSNKVTEKGKDVELRCDPISGHTALYWYRQSLGQGLEFLIYFQGNSAPDKSGLPSDRFSAERTGGSVSTLTIQRTQQEDSAVYLCASSPAGHPEAFFGQGTRLTVV.

This clone has only one observation. The chain is built from TRBV10-1 and TRBJ1-1; D unclear. The CDR3 sequence is 16 residues long. The germline V gene has CDR1 WNHNN and CDR2 SYGVQD (reference sequence). The germline V and J ends were trimmed by 0 bases and 7 bases, with 18 bases remaining between them. This CDR3 reads CASSESLPDSGDEAFF. The CDR3 DNA follows: TGCGCCAGCAGTGAGTCCCTACCCGACTCCGGAGATGAAGCTTTCTTT.

As concerns this clone: At one end, the junction sequence differs from germline, possibly due to a read error. The rearrangement links TRBV7-7 to TRBJ2-4; TRBD2 matches at 7 bases. Germline CDR1 SSHAT, CDR2 FNYEAQ (reference sequence). The CDR3 extends over 13 amino acids. The CDR3 coding sequence is TGTGCTAGCAGCTTAAAGCCTAGCGGCATTCAGTACTTC. Encoded protein: CASSLKPSGIQYF.

The chain uses TRBV27 and TRBJ2-3; D is unresolved. Germline lookup yields CDR1 MNHEY and CDR2 SMNVEV (reference sequence). The ends were cut back, 3 bases at V and 2 bases at J, with 3 bases in the middle. The CDR3 is 12 residues long. CDR3 loop: CASSFLTDTQYF. The CDR3 nucleotides read TGTGCCAGCAGTTTCCTCACAGATACGCAGTATTTT.

The rearrangement uses TRBV7-9 and TRBJ2-5; D unresolved. There are 11 residues in the CDR3. Trimming took off 4 bases at V and 5 bases at J, with 5 bases between the two ends. CDR1 and CDR2 from the germline V gene are SEHNR and FQNEAQ (reference sequence). The CDR3 protein is CASSSFETQYF. DNA of the CDR3: TGTGCCAGCAGCTCTTTTGAGACCCAGTACTTC.

V is TRBV5-1 and J is TRBJ2-5, with TRBD1 matching over 7 bases. The germline V gene encodes CDR1 SGHRS and CDR2 YFSETQ. The CDR3 runs 11 residues. V shed 5 bases, J shed 11 bases, and the junction held 6 bases outside the gene matches. The CDR3 nucleotides are TGCGCCAGCAGTTTTGGACAGGAGCAGTACTTC. Translated, it gives CASSFGQEQYF.

This clone was picked up one time. The chain couples TRBV2 to TRBJ2-7; weak D call: TRBD1 (6 bases). The CDR3 runs to 15 residues. Looked up from germline, CDR1 is SNHLY and CDR2 is FYNNEI. The ends were cut back, 4 bases at V and 2 bases at J, with 15 bases in the middle. The DNA of the CDR3 is TGTGCCAGCAGTGCCTCCAGGGGCTCGACCTACGAGCAGTACTTC. It codes for CASSASRGSTYEQYF.

This clone was detected once. The J gene is TRBJ1-1, the V gene TRBV30, with TRBD1 as a possible D gene (5 bases). Trimming cost V 2 bases and J 5 bases, with 9 bases left between them. From germline, CDR1 is GTSNPN and CDR2 SVGIG (reference sequence). The length of the CDR3 is 12 residues. In DNA form, the CDR3 reads TGTGCCTGGAGTTCAGGGCGTACTGAAGCTTTCTTT. Protein sequence: CAWSSGRTEAFF.

V and J are TRBV10-3 and TRBJ2-5; 12 positions agree with TRBD2. V was clipped by 4 bases and J by 0 bases; unmatched bases: 6. The CDR3 consists of 17 residues. Germline V CDR1 and CDR2: ENHRY, SYGVKD. This chain's CDR3 is CAISGVGTSGYQETQYF. The DNA for the CDR3 is TGTGCCATCAGTGGTGTGGGGACTAGCGGGTACCAAGAGACCCAGTACTTC.

This chain joins TRBV10-3 and TRBJ2-1; 8 bases align to TRBD2. The germline V gene has CDR1 ENHRY and CDR2 SYGVKD. The CDR3 loop spans 16 amino acids. After removal of 6 bases from V and 6 bases from J, the junction contained 13 bases not matched to a gene. DNA of the CDR3: TGTGCCATCAGCGGCCCCAGCGGGAGTCCCGGCAATGAGCAGTTCTTC. Residues: CAISGPSGSPGNEQFF.

The chain couples TRBV10-3 to TRBJ2-5; 9 bases fit TRBD1. Germline CDR1 and CDR2: ENHRY and SYGVKD. Trimming at V came to 6 bases and at J to 7 bases, leaving 9 bases not matched to a gene. This CDR3 is 14 amino acids long. This CDR3 reads CAISRTGEEVTQYF. The CDR3 nucleotides read TGTGCCATCAGCCGGACAGGGGAAGAAGTGACCCAGTACTTC.

The rearrangement joins TRBV5-8 to TRBJ2-3; tentatively, D is TRBD1 (6 bases). The CDR3 is 13 residues long. Germline V gene lookup returns CDR1 SGHTS and CDR2 YDEGEE. Trimming shortened V by 3 bases and J by 7 bases, and 12 bases separated the two germline ends. The CDR3 is CASSSQDSYTQYF. CDR3 DNA: TGTGCCAGCAGCTCCCAGGACAGTTATACGCAGTATTTT.

The CDR3 is CASSELTGGYEQYF. CDR3 in DNA: TGTGCCAGCAGTGAATTGACGGGGGGCTACGAGCAGTACTTC. The rearrangement links TRBV2 to TRBJ2-7; 7 positions match TRBD2. Germline trimming cut 2 bases from V and 3 bases from J; bases unmatched to any gene: 4. CDR3 length: 14 amino acids. Germline CDR1 is SNHLY and CDR2 is FYNNEI.

The chain has TRBV6-6 and TRBJ2-7, with D unresolved. Trimming pared 5 bases from V and 3 bases from J, leaving 5 bases between. The V gene's germline CDR1 is MNHNY and CDR2 SVGAGI (reference sequence). CDR3 size: 11 residues. DNA of the CDR3: TGTGCCAGCAGTCCAAACTACGAGCAGTACTTC. Residues: CASSPNYEQYF.

J is TRBJ2-5 and V is TRBV5-1; D possibly corresponds to TRBD2 (5 bases). Germline values: CDR1 SGHRS, CDR2 YFSETQ. Trimming pared 3 bases from V and 9 bases from J, leaving 15 bases between. The CDR3 covers 13 residues. CDR3 protein: CASSWEALEAQYF. Written as DNA, the CDR3 is TGCGCCAGCAGCTGGGAAGCGCTGGAGGCCCAGTACTTC.

This clone was picked up one time. The V call is TRBV18, the J call TRBJ2-1, with 10 positions matching TRBD2. CDR3 length: 16 residues. In germline, CDR1 is KGHSH, CDR2 LQKENI. V shed 3 bases and J 2 bases; nucleotides not matched to a gene: 4. CDR3 DNA: TGTGCCAGCTCACCTCTAGCGGGAGTCGCCTACAATGAGCAGTTCTTC. The encoded protein is CASSPLAGVAYNEQFF. The full variable domain, completed using reference TRBV18 and TRBJ2-1, is NAGVMQNPRHLVRRRGQEARLRCSPMKGHSHVYWYRQLPEEGLKFMVYLQKENIIDESGMPKERFSAEFPKEGPSILRIQQVVRGDSAAYFCASSPLAGVAYNEQFFGPGTRLTVL.

This clone was observed a handful of times. The chain has TRBV6-1 and TRBJ1-5; unclear D gene. The CDR3 length is 13 residues. The germline V gene has CDR1 MNHNS and CDR2 SASEGT. V was cut by 3 bases and J by 3 bases, with 6 bases left in between. The CDR3 coding sequence is TGTGCCAGCAGTGACTCCCTCAATCAGCCCCAGCATTTT. Translated: CASSDSLNQPQHF.

J is TRBJ1-1 and V is TRBV6-4; TRBD1 aligns across 7 bases. This CDR3 is built from 13 residues. From germline, CDR1 is MRHNA and CDR2 SNTAGT. After removal of 5 bases from V and 5 bases from J, the junction contained 5 bases not matched to a gene. The CDR3 is CASSMTGWTEAFF. CDR3 nucleotide sequence: TGTGCCAGCAGTATGACAGGGTGGACTGAAGCTTTCTTT.

The gene calls are TRBV4-2 and TRBJ2-4; D may be TRBD2 (6 bases). The germline V gene has CDR1 LGHNA and CDR2 YNFKEQ. Trimming pared 5 bases from V and 0 bases from J, leaving 26 bases between. The CDR3 runs to 20 residues. The CDR3 region is CASSSNSRGSPGLAKNIQYF. The CDR3 coding sequence is TGTGCCAGCAGCTCCAACTCTCGGGGGTCCCCGGGACTAGCCAAAAACATTCAGTACTTC.

The V gene is TRBV7-2, the J gene TRBJ2-5, with D possibly TRBD2 on 5 matching bases. The CDR3 contains 15 residues. The germline CDR1 and CDR2 sequences are SGHTA and FQGNSA. The V end lost 5 bases, the J end lost 4 bases, and 17 bases lay between the germline ends. The CDR3 is CASSPLGSLGETQYF. For the CDR3, the DNA is TGTGCCAGCAGCCCTCTAGGGAGCTTGGGAGAGACCCAGTACTTC.

This chain connects TRBV28 to TRBJ1-3; 7 bases agree with TRBD1. The CDR3 is made up of 16 amino acids. V lost 6 bases, J lost 2 bases, and 10 bases stayed unmatched. The germline V gene has CDR1 MDHEN and CDR2 SYDVKM. The CDR3 DNA reads TGTGCCAGCAGGAGACCGGGACAGCGAACTGGAAACACCATATATTTT. Protein: CASRRPGQRTGNTIYF.

This clone came up once. This rearrangement joins TRBV14 to TRBJ2-3; 7 bases line up with TRBD1. Germline CDR1 SGHDN, CDR2 FVKESK. J lost 3 bases, V lost 3 bases, and 6 bases had no gene match. CDR3 length equals 15 residues. The CDR3 region has the DNA TGTGCCAGCAGCCAGAGAGGCAGGGGGACAGATACGCAGTATTTT. Amino acids: CASSQRGRGTDTQYF. The full variable domain, with the rest looked up from reference TRBV14 and TRBJ2-3, is EAGVTQFPSHSVIEKGQTVTLRCDPISGHDNLYWYRRVMGKEIKFLLHFVKESKQDESGMPNNRFLAERTGGTYSTLKVQPAELEDSGVYFCASSQRGRGTDTQYFGPGTRLTVL.

This chain uses TRBV28 with TRBJ1-1, with 7 bases lining up with TRBD1. The CDR3 contains 14 residues. V lost 6 bases and J lost 4; bases outside the gene matches: 8. Germline CDR1 MDHEN, CDR2 SYDVKM. Here the CDR3 DNA reads TGTGCCAGCAGCCTCATCCAGGGGGGCACTGAAGCTTTCTTT. It codes for CASSLIQGGTEAFF.

This clone was counted a single time. This chain joins TRBV7-2 and TRBJ1-3, with D unclear. Germline V gene data show CDR1 as SGHTA and CDR2 as FQGNSA. CDR3 length: 15 residues. V shed 1 base and J shed 4 bases, with 11 bases lying between them. The CDR3 region is CASSLGPLGGNTIYF. The CDR3 coding sequence is TGTGCCAGCAGCTTAGGGCCCCTGGGCGGAAACACCATATATTTT.